A single T cell receptor beta chain is shown here with its context. This sample is drawn from a study of CD8 T cells in Susac syndrome. Random hexamers were used to reverse transcribe 0.5 to 1 ug of RNA. MiXCR, applied by TCRdb to the immunoSEQ multiplex PCR reads, yields one record per CDR3 protein. The table has about 190,000 distinct CDR3 sequences, 75% to 95% seen once; the top ten hold 0.085% to 0.09%. This CDR3 region has 16 residues. The chain uses TRBV21-1 and TRBJ2-2; no check of the table's D call, TRBD1, against the DNA was made. TRBV21-1 is classified as a pseudogene. The receptor was derived from a human donor with Susac syndrome. The specimen sequenced was CD4+ T cells from PBMCs. This chain's CDR3 is CASSSEGRGNTGELFF. DNA for the CDR3: TGTGCCAGCAGCTCCGAAGGAAGGGGGAACACCGGGGAGCTGTTTTTT.